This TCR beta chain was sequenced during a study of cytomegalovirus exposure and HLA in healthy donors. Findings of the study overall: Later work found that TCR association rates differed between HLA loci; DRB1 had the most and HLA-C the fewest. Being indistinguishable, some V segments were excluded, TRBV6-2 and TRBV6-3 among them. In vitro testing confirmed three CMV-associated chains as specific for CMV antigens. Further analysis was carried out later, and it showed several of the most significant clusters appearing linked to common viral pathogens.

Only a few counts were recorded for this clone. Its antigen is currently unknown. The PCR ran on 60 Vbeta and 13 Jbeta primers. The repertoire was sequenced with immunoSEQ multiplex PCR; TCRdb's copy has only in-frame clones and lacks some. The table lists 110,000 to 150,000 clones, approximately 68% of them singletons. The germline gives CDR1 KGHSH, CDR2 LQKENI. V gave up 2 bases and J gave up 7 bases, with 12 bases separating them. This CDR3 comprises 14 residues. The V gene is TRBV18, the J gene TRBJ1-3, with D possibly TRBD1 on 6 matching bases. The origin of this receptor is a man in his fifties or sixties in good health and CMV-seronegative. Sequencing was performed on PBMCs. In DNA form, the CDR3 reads TGTGCCAGCTCACCAGCAGGGGTTGGGAACACCATATATTTT. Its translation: CASSPAGVGNTIYF.